This T cell receptor (beta chain) was profiled in a study of cytomegalovirus exposure and HLA in healthy donors. A remark on this clone: No antigen is known for it.

After removal of 4 bases from V and 8 bases from J, the junction contained 4 bases not matched to a gene. This CDR3 has 12 residues. The V gene's germline CDR1 is MDHEN and CDR2 SYDVKM. Overall study results and limits: Clusters of TCRs from the first cohort tended to co-occur in the 120 or so validation repertoires (as a later analysis found). In vitro confirmation showed three CMV-associated chains to be CMV antigen specific. Cytomegalovirus-associated TCR beta chains were listed, numbering more than 150.

Profiled with immunoSEQ multiplex PCR; TCRdb holds only in-frame clones, not every one. The data show roughly 56,000 clones, with roughly 90% seen just once and approximately 2.1% held by the top ten. The source is a woman aged 25 to 45 in good health and CMV-seronegative. What was sequenced was PBMCs. The J gene is TRBJ1-1, the V gene TRBV28; 7 bases map to TRBD1. CDR3 DNA sequence: TGTGCCAGCAGTTCAGGGGGAACCGAAGCTTTCTTT. Residues: CASSSGGTEAFF.